This is a list of T cell receptor beta chains from one sample in a study of T cells in Graves' hyperthyroidism and ophthalmopathy. Each CDR3 protein gets one entry after TCRdb re-called the multiplex PCR reads with MiXCR. Among about 610,000 distinct CDR3 sequences, about half were seen once, and the ten largest hold around 7.7%. Sequencing was performed on peripheral blood or thyroid tissue (not recorded which). The receptors shown here come from a woman younger than 35 with Graves' hyperthyroidism. The CDR3 runs from the conserved cysteine through the conserved F or W. Fields, in order: V gene, J gene, clone size, D gene, CDR3 DNA, CDR3 protein. A D gene is named only where the DNA matches it firmly. The listing skips clone size in some rows; elsewhere it reads once, few, many or a size class.

>TRBV19|TRBJ2-5|many|NA
TGTGCCAGTAGTATGGCGGGACTTAGCCAAGAGACCCAGTACTTC
CASSMAGLSQETQYF
>TRBV13|TRBJ1-5|NA|TRBD1
TGTGCCAGCAGCCAAGGATTGGGGACAGGGGGCGCGAGCAATCAGCCCCAGCATTTT
CASSQGLGTGGASNQPQHF
>TRBV7-9|TRBJ2-1|NA|NA
TGTGCCAGCAGCTCCCGACCGGTGGCGGGGTACAATGAGCAGTTCTTC
CASSSRPVAGYNEQFF
>TRBV7-2|TRBJ2-5|many|NA
TGTGCCAGCAGCTTCATTGGGAGGAGAGGGACTCAGTACTTC
CASSFIGRRGTQYF
>TRBV5-1|TRBJ1-1|many|NA
TGCGCCAGCAGCTTGGAGGGGGAGGACACTGAAGCTTTCTTT
CASSLEGEDTEAFF
>TRBV12-3/TRBV12-4|TRBJ1-4|many|NA
TGTGCCAGCAAAGACCGGGACCCCAATGAAAAACTGTTTTTT
CASKDRDPNEKLFF
>TRBV3-1|TRBJ2-2|NA|NA
TGTGCCAGCAGCCCCGGACGAACTTCAGGGGAGCTGTTTTTT
CASSPGRTSGELFF
>TRBV12-5|TRBJ1-1|many|NA
TGTGCTAGTGGTTTGTTGGATAACACTGAAGCTTTCTTT
CASGLLDNTEAFF
>TRBV10-3|TRBJ2-7|NA|TRBD2
TGTGCCATCAGTGAGGGCACTAGCGGGTTGCGTGTCTACGAGCAGTACTTC
CAISEGTSGLRVYEQYF
>TRBV5-8|TRBJ2-7|many|TRBD2
TGTGCCAGCAGCTTGGATCCTAGGGGACTAACTTACGAGCAGTACTTC
CASSLDPRGLTYEQYF
>TRBV2|TRBJ1-5|NA|NA
TGTGCCAGCTCACCAGACAGCGGGACACTGAATCAGCCCCAGCATTTT
CASSPDSGTLNQPQHF
>TRBV7-8|TRBJ2-7|NA|NA
TGTGCCAGCAGCTTAGAACGGAAACCGTACGAGCAGTACTTC
CASSLERKPYEQYF
>TRBV15|TRBJ2-1|NA|NA
TGTGCCACCAGCAGAGATCGGGCTAGCCTCAATGAGCAGTTCTTC
CATSRDRASLNEQFF
>TRBV2|TRBJ2-1|few|NA
TGTGCCAGCGGGGGACAAGACTCCTACAATGAGCAGTTCTTC
CASGGQDSYNEQFF
>TRBV24-1|TRBJ2-7|NA|TRBD1
TGTGCCACCAGTGTCGGACAGGAAAACTACGAGCAGTACTTC
CATSVGQENYEQYF
>TRBV7-8|TRBJ2-7|NA|TRBD2
TGTGCCAGCAGCCCTCTGACTAGCGGGATCTACGAGCAGTACTTC
CASSPLTSGIYEQYF
>TRBV7-3|TRBJ2-2|NA|NA
TGTGCCAGCAGCTTAAGCGGGATTGGCACCGGGGAGCTGTTTTTT
CASSLSGIGTGELFF
>TRBV10-2|TRBJ2-1|many|TRBD2
TGCGCCAGCAGTAAGGGACTAGCGGGAGCGGGCTACAATGAGCAGTTCTTC
CASSKGLAGAGYNEQFF
>TRBV24-1|TRBJ2-7|NA|NA
TGTGCCACCAGTGCCAGCGGCAGGGAATGGGAGCAGTACTTC
CATSASGREWEQYF
>TRBV20-1|TRBJ2-5|many|NA
TGCAGTGCTAAAAGCCCCCGGGGGCAAGAGACCCAGTACTTC
CSAKSPRGQETQYF
>TRBV7-9|TRBJ1-2|many|NA
TGTGCCAGCAGCTTAGTGCTGGGCCCTACTAACTATGGCTACACCTTC
CASSLVLGPTNYGYTF
>TRBV29-1|TRBJ1-1|NA|NA
TGCAGCGCAGGGACGAACACTGAAGCTTTCTTT
CSAGTNTEAFF
>TRBV7-2|TRBJ2-7|many|NA
TGTGCCAGCAGCTTTACTGGACTCCACCCCTACGAGCAGTACTTC
CASSFTGLHPYEQYF
>TRBV6-5|TRBJ1-4|NA|TRBD1
TGTGCCAGCAGTCAGGGGGCGAGGGAAAAACTGTTTTTT
CASSQGAREKLFF
>TRBV7-8|TRBJ2-2|many|NA
TGTGCCAGCAGCCAAGGACCGATGCCGAACACCGGGGAGCTGTTTTTT
CASSQGPMPNTGELFF
>TRBV27|TRBJ1-1|few|TRBD1
TGTGCCAGCAGTTTGAGGACAGGGGGCTCCGAAGCTTTCTTT
CASSLRTGGSEAFF
>TRBV7-8|TRBJ2-7|NA|NA
TGTGCCAGCAACCTAGGGGGAGCTTACGAGCAGTACTTC
CASNLGGAYEQYF
>TRBV12-3/TRBV12-4|TRBJ1-2|NA|TRBD1
TGTGCCAGCAGACCGGGACAGGGGGCAACTAACTATGGCTACACCTTC
CASRPGQGATNYGYTF
>TRBV7-2|TRBJ2-7|NA|TRBD2
TGTGCCAGCAGCTTTTTGGGGGGAGGGCCCCATGAGCAGTACTTC
CASSFLGGGPHEQYF
>TRBV7-2|TRBJ2-7|NA|NA
TGTGCCAGCAGCTTAGGGGGTAGCTACCATGAGCAGTACTTC
CASSLGGSYHEQYF
>TRBV7-2|TRBJ1-6|NA|NA
TGTGCCAGCAGCCCGGCAGGGGAGGGGGATTCACCCCTCCACTTT
CASSPAGEGDSPLHF
>TRBV2|TRBJ1-2|NA|NA
TGTGCCAGCAGCCCAAAGGGACTAGCGGGCGATGAGCATGGCTACACCTTC
CASSPKGLAGDEHGYTF
>TRBV7-9|TRBJ2-2|many|NA
TGTGCCAGCAGCCACCCTGAGTCGGGAGTAGATACCGGGGAGCTGTTTTTT
CASSHPESGVDTGELFF
>TRBV20-1|TRBJ1-5|many|NA
TGCAGTGCTCATAAGGGGGTAAATCAGCCCCAGCATTTT
CSAHKGVNQPQHF
>TRBV19|TRBJ2-5|many|TRBD1
TGTGCCAGTAGTAAGGTACAGGGGGTAACGGAGACCCAGTACTTC
CASSKVQGVTETQYF
>TRBV2|TRBJ2-3|NA|TRBD2
TGTGCCAGCAGTGAAGGAGGGACTAGCGGCACAGATACGCAGTATTTT
CASSEGGTSGTDTQYF
>TRBV7-9|TRBJ2-7|many|NA
TGTGCCAGCAGAAGTGACTCGAGGGATAATTACGAGCAGTACTTC
CASRSDSRDNYEQYF
>TRBV5-6|TRBJ1-1|NA|NA
TGTCCCAGCAGCTACGGGACGGGATACACTGAAGCTTTCTTT
CPSSYGTGYTEAFF
>TRBV6-6|TRBJ2-6|NA|NA
TGTGCCAGCAGTTCGCAGGGGATATACTCTGGGGCCAACGTCCTGACTTTC
CASSSQGIYSGANVLTF
>TRBV30|TRBJ1-2|few|NA
TGTGCCTGGAGGTCTGAATACTATGGCTACACCTTC
CAWRSEYYGYTF
>TRBV6-4|TRBJ1-1|few|NA
TGTGCCAGCAGGGACTCCCAGGGTAGCACTGAAGCTTTCTTT
CASRDSQGSTEAFF
>TRBV6-5|TRBJ1-2|NA|NA
TGTGCCAGCAGTTACTTCGCGGGGAACTATGGCTACACCTTC
CASSYFAGNYGYTF
>TRBV20-1|TRBJ2-7|NA|TRBD2
TGCAGTGCAATCGGGACTAGCGGGAGGGCCAACAATGAGCAGTACTTC
CSAIGTSGRANNEQYF
>TRBV11-2|TRBJ2-7|NA|TRBD2
TGTGCCAGCAGCTTAGATTTTAGCGGGAGGAGTTACGAGCAGTACTTC
CASSLDFSGRSYEQYF
>TRBV20-1|TRBJ2-7|few|TRBD2
TGCAGTGCTAGACTAGCGGGAGTCGAGCAGTACTTC
CSARLAGVEQYF
>TRBV24-1|TRBJ2-7|NA|NA
TGCGCCAGCAGTGAGTCTGGCCAGATCTCCTACGAGCAGTACTTC
CASSESGQISYEQYF
>TRBV7-6|TRBJ2-7|NA|TRBD2
TGTGCCAGCAGCTTGGGCCGTTGGGAGGGATTC
CASSLGRWEGF
>TRBV12-3/TRBV12-4|TRBJ1-5|NA|NA
TGTGCCAGCAGGCTCGACAGCAAATCAGCCCCAGCATTT
CASRLDSKSAPAF
>TRBV7-8|TRBJ1-4|NA|NA
TGTGCCAGCAGCCCTCTTCCCACAGGGTTCAGAACTAATGAAAAACTGTTTTTT
CASSPLPTGFRTNEKLFF
>TRBV7-2|TRBJ2-1|NA|NA
TGTGCCAGCAGCGGAGACTGGGGTGAGCAGTTCTTC
CASSGDWGEQFF
>TRBV2|TRBJ2-3|NA|NA
TGTGCCAGCAGGAAGGTATTCGCAGATACGCAGTATTTT
CASRKVFADTQYF
>TRBV6-5|TRBJ1-2|once|NA
TGTGCCATTACGCTCGGAGCGGGACGCTATGGCTACACCTTC
CAITLGAGRYGYTF
>TRBV6-1|TRBJ2-5|many|TRBD1
TGTGCCAGCAGTGAAACGACAGGGGGCGAAGAGACCCAGTACTTC
CASSETTGGEETQYF
>TRBV12-3/TRBV12-4|TRBJ1-2|few|NA
TGTGCCAGCAGTCTGGAACAAACCAGGGGCTATGGCTACACCTTC
CASSLEQTRGYGYTF
>TRBV14|TRBJ1-5|many|NA
TGTGCCAGCAGCCTATCCGGGAGGGGGTATCAGCCCCAGCATTTT
CASSLSGRGYQPQHF
>TRBV9|TRBJ2-3|NA|NA
TGTGCCAGCAGCACCCACTCGGATACGCAGTATTTT
CASSTHSDTQYF
>TRBV7-2|TRBJ1-5|many|NA
TGTGCCAGCAGCTTAGTGAGGGAAACCAATCAGCCCCAGCATTTT
CASSLVRETNQPQHF
>TRBV4-1|TRBJ2-5|many|NA
TGCGCCAGCAGCCAAGATGGATCGGGGATCGGGGAGACCCAGTACTTC
CASSQDGSGIGETQYF
>TRBV10-3|TRBJ2-7|NA|TRBD2
TGTGCCATCAGTGAGTCTAGCGGGAGGGGCGAGCAGTACTTC
CAISESSGRGEQYF